These 24 T cell receptor beta chains share one sample of origin, sequenced in a study of blood T cell repertoires in COVID-19. Produced via immunoSEQ multiplex PCR; TCRdb's table is partial and in-frame only. This table has 35,000 to 50,000 clones, less than 70% appearing once. The sample consisted of peripheral blood. These receptors originate from a man older than 75 with acute or convalescent COVID-19.

The J gene is TRBJ1-2, the V gene TRBV12-3 or TRBV12-4; no reliable D call. Trimming took off 6 bases at V and 8 bases at J, with 13 bases between the two ends. CDR3 length equals 12 residues. CDR3 residues: CASSRNRGGYTF. CDR3 DNA: TGTGCCAGCAGCCGGAACCGGGGAGGCTACACCTTC.

This chain uses TRBV27 with TRBJ1-6; 8 bases are shared with TRBD1. J was trimmed by 9 bases and V by 7 bases; bases with no gene match: 11. Germline V gene lookup returns CDR1 MNHEY and CDR2 SMNVEV (reference sequence). The CDR3 sequence is 15 residues long. CDR3 protein: CASTPADREGSPLHF. DNA for the CDR3: TGTGCCAGCACTCCGGCGGACAGGGAAGGTTCACCCCTCCACTTT.

The V and J genes are TRBV4-3 and TRBJ2-1; 11 nucleotides line up with TRBD2. J was trimmed by 4 bases and V by 1 base; bases with no gene match: 6. The CDR3 consists of 17 residues. Germline CDR1 LGHNA, CDR2 YSLEER. The CDR3 bases are TGCGCCAGCAGCCAAGTAGCGGGAGGGCCTGGTTACAATGAGCAGTTCTTC. Protein sequence: CASSQVAGGPGYNEQFF.

The V call is TRBV7-7, the J call TRBJ2-3; 11 bases map to TRBD2. Germline CDR1 and CDR2: SSHAT and FNYEAQ (reference sequence). V lost 5 bases, J lost 3 bases, and 4 bases stayed unmatched. The CDR3 consists of 15 residues. CDR3 region: CASSRGLAETDTQYF. Here the CDR3 DNA reads TGTGCCAGCAGCCGGGGACTAGCGGAAACAGATACGCAGTATTTT.

The chain employs TRBV27 and TRBJ1-1, with a possible D match to TRBD1 (6 bases). Germline V lookup: CDR1 MNHEY, CDR2 SMNVEV (reference sequence). V lost 7 bases and J lost 10, with 19 bases in between. This CDR3 contains 13 residues. CDR3 residues: CASTLPPQGRAFF. In nucleotides, the CDR3 is TGTGCCAGCACCCTCCCACCCCAGGGGAGAGCTTTCTTT.

The CDR3 spells CASSQEYRRGGDTQYF. The CDR3 nucleotides are TGCGCCAGCAGCCAAGAATATCGGCGGGGGGGGGATACGCAGTATTTT. The genes are TRBV4-3 and TRBJ2-3, with 9 bases fitting TRBD2. This CDR3 spans 16 amino acids. Germline V gene lookup returns CDR1 LGHNA and CDR2 YSLEER. J gave up 6 bases and V 0 bases, and 7 bases lay outside the gene matches.

The CDR3 here is CASSLTGRETEAFF. As DNA, the CDR3 is TGCGCCAGCAGCTTGACAGGGAGAGAGACTGAAGCTTTCTTT. V gene TRBV5-1 combines with J gene TRBJ1-1; a weak D match, TRBD1 (6 bases). Trimming pared 1 base from V and 5 bases from J, leaving 12 bases between. There are 14 residues in the CDR3. Germline lookup yields CDR1 SGHRS and CDR2 YFSETQ.

The chain links TRBV30 to TRBJ1-1; no firm D call. Germline loops: CDR1 GTSNPN, CDR2 SVGIG (reference sequence). There are 13 residues in the CDR3. V shed 1 base and J shed 6 bases, with 12 bases lying between them. CDR3: CAWSAGEGAEAFF. The CDR3 DNA follows: TGTGCCTGGAGTGCCGGAGAGGGCGCTGAAGCTTTCTTT.

This rearrangement joins TRBV12-5 to TRBJ2-7, with 7 bases aligning to TRBD1. This CDR3 is built from 15 residues. The germline gives CDR1 LGHNT, CDR2 FRNRAP. Unmatched junction bases numbered 13, after V lost 5 bases and J lost 6 bases. CDR3 sequence (DNA): TGTGCTAGTGGTCGAACAGGGACAGCTGCATTCGAGCAGTACTTC. This translates into CASGRTGTAAFEQYF. Complete variable domain (other parts from reference TRBV12-5 and TRBJ2-7): DARVTQTPRHKVTEMGQEVTMRCQPILGHNTVFWYRQTMMQGLELLAYFRNRAPLDDSGMPKDRFSAEMPDATLATLKIQPSEPRDSAVYFCASGRTGTAAFEQYFGPGTRLTVT.

V and J are TRBV11-1 and TRBJ2-5, with unresolved D. This CDR3 has 15 amino acids. V lost 5 bases to trimming and J lost 9 bases, with 22 bases between them. Germline V lookup: CDR1 SGHAT, CDR2 FQDESV (reference sequence). The CDR3 is CASSPLGAGLVAQYF. DNA of the CDR3: TGTGCCAGCAGCCCCCTCGGCGCAGGCCTGGTGGCCCAGTACTTC.

The V gene is TRBV5-1, the J gene TRBJ1-1; 8 bases align to TRBD1. Trimming cost V 3 bases and J 3 bases; bases outside gene matches: 7. Germline V gives CDR1 SGHRS, CDR2 YFSETQ. The CDR3 consists of 15 residues. CDR3 residues: CASSSGQGADTEAFF. In DNA form, the CDR3 reads TGCGCCAGCAGCTCCGGACAGGGAGCGGACACTGAAGCTTTCTTT.

This clone occurred once. This rearrangement joins TRBV3-1 (or the pseudogene TRBV3-2) to TRBJ1-2, with 8 nucleotides matching TRBD1. V lost 4 bases, J lost 1 base, and 11 bases stayed unmatched. CDR3 length equals 17 residues. Germline-derived CDR1 and CDR2 are LGHDT and YNNKEL (reference sequence). CDR3 DNA: TGTGCCAGCAGCCCATCCCCCGGGACAGGAGTTAACTATGGCTACACCTTC. Its protein product is CASSPSPGTGVNYGYTF.

V usage is TRBV18 and J usage is TRBJ1-4; D call uncertain. V lost 2 bases and J 0 bases, leaving 10 bases between the germline ends. Per the germline V gene, CDR1 is KGHSH and CDR2 is LQKENI. The CDR3 contains 16 residues. DNA of the CDR3: TGTGCCAGCTCACCAACCTTGCAGTCAACTAATGAAAAACTGTTTTTT. It specifies CASSPTLQSTNEKLFF.

This clone was recorded once. This sequence joins TRBV6-5 and TRBJ1-3; no clear D. The CDR3 sequence is 15 residues long. CDR1 is MNHEY and CDR2 is SVGAGI in the germline V gene. Trimming cost V 0 bases and J 1 base, with 7 bases left between them. The CDR3 nucleotides are TGTGCCAGCAGTTACTCGTGGGCTTCTGGAAACACCATATATTTT. Translating gives CASSYSWASGNTIYF.

The chain couples TRBV7-7 to TRBJ2-2, with TRBD1 matching 7 bases. The CDR3 sequence is 15 residues long. Germline-derived CDR1 and CDR2 are SSHAT and FNYEAQ (reference sequence). V lost 4 bases and J lost 2; bases outside the gene matches: 4. CDR3 in DNA: TGTGCCAGCAGCTCCGGGACAGTTAACACCGGGGAGCTGTTTTTT. Translation gives CASSSGTVNTGELFF.

The V call is TRBV7-9, the J call TRBJ2-5; 12 bases match TRBD1. The CDR3 is 16 residues long. Germline trimming cut 1 base from V and 4 bases from J; bases unmatched to any gene: 4. From germline, CDR1 is SEHNR and CDR2 FQNEAQ (reference sequence). The CDR3 region is CASSLGDRGLAETQYF. CDR3 DNA: TGTGCCAGCAGCTTAGGGGACAGGGGGCTCGCAGAGACCCAGTACTTC.

V usage is TRBV7-6 and J usage is TRBJ1-4; 8 bases align to TRBD1. The trim removed 5 bases at V and 7 bases at J, leaving 12 bases unmatched. The CDR3 is 16 residues long. From germline, CDR1 is SGHVS and CDR2 FNYEAQ. The CDR3, as DNA: TGTGCCAGCAGCAGCCCAACCCAGGGGGCGGTTGAAAAACTGTTTTTT. It is translated as CASSSPTQGAVEKLFF.

This clone has more than one count but fewer than ten. The V gene is TRBV10-1, the J gene TRBJ1-2; TRBD1 aligns across 12 bases. Trimming at V came to 8 bases and at J to 6 bases, leaving 4 bases not matched to a gene. The CDR3 is 13 amino acids. Germline values: CDR1 WNHNN, CDR2 SYGVQD (reference sequence). CDR3 in DNA: TGCGCCAGCCCGGGACAGGGGGCCCATGGCTACACCTTC. It encodes CASPGQGAHGYTF.

The chain uses TRBV18 and TRBJ1-1; weak D call: TRBD1 (5 bases). Trimming removed 8 bases from V and 1 base from J, with 20 bases in between. The CDR3 consists of 16 residues. Per the germline V gene, CDR1 is KGHSH and CDR2 is LQKENI. The CDR3 is CASSPMGGRANTEAFF. The CDR3 coding sequence is TGTGCCAGCAGCCCCATGGGGGGTCGCGCGAACACTGAAGCTTTCTTT.

The genes are TRBV5-1 and TRBJ1-4; D possibly corresponds to TRBD1 (5 bases). The CDR3 length is 16 residues. Germline V gives CDR1 SGHRS, CDR2 YFSETQ. The V and J ends lost 0 bases and 1 base respectively, with 10 bases between them. The CDR3 DNA reads TGCGCCAGCAGCTTGGAGGGGCTGGAAACTAATGAAAAACTGTTTTTT. Amino acid sequence: CASSLEGLETNEKLFF.

This chain uses TRBV7-9 with TRBJ2-1, with 14 bases aligning to TRBD2. The CDR3 spans 17 residues. Germline values: CDR1 SEHNR, CDR2 FQNEAQ (reference sequence). Trimming at V came to 5 bases and at J to 7 bases, leaving 10 bases not matched to a gene. The CDR3 DNA is TGTGCCAGCAGCCCCCCTGGGGGACTAGCGGGGGTGAATGAGCAGTTCTTC. The encoded protein is CASSPPGGLAGVNEQFF.

The V gene is TRBV5-1, the J gene TRBJ2-7; weak D call: TRBD1 (5 bases). V was pared by 3 bases and J by 3 bases, with 13 bases between. CDR3 length: 14 residues. Germline-derived CDR1 and CDR2 are SGHRS and YFSETQ. This chain's CDR3 is CASSSGGAGYEQYF. The CDR3 DNA follows: TGCGCCAGCAGCTCGGGTGGGGCAGGCTACGAGCAGTACTTC.

The CDR3 reads CASSSRTANNEKLFF. The CDR3 nucleotides read TGTGCCAGCAGCTCCAGGACAGCAAATAATGAAAAACTGTTTTTT. The chain uses TRBV3-1 (or the pseudogene TRBV3-2) and TRBJ1-4; D is possibly TRBD1 (6 bases). Trimming took 5 bases from V and 4 from J, leaving 14 bases between them. The CDR3 totals 15 residues. Germline V gene lookup returns CDR1 LGHDT and CDR2 YNNKEL (reference sequence).

CDR3 residues: CASSDWLAGGTGELFF. The CDR3 nucleotides are TGTGCCAGCAGTGACTGGCTAGCGGGCGGGACCGGGGAGCTGTTTTTT. The V call is TRBV2, the J call TRBJ2-2; 8 bases line up with TRBD2. CDR1 SNHLY and CDR2 FYNNEI come from the germline V gene. CDR3 length: 16 residues. The V and J ends lost 3 bases and 5 bases, in that order; junction bases with no gene match: 8.